Reported below is one T cell receptor beta chain. Its antigen is still unknown. This entry comes from a study of OX40 agonist ivuxolimab in advanced cancers. The wider study: Three patients, one with hepatocellular carcinoma and two with cutaneous melanoma, responded partially.

Trimming shortened V by 4 bases and J by 8 bases, and 12 bases separated the two germline ends. CDR3 length: 13 amino acids. The germline gives CDR1 SGHRS, CDR2 YFSETQ. General study findings and limits: Mean expanded clone counts were higher in CD8+ than CD4+ T cells.

Method: immunoSEQ multiplex PCR; TCRdb's copy keeps in-frame clones and lacks some. The table lists 60,000 to 75,000 clones, 87% of them singletons. The specimen was CD4+ or CD8+ T cells sorted from blood, collected in a trial of the OX40 agonist ivuxolimab. This TCR derives from an adult with an advanced solid tumor such as melanoma, head and neck, liver or kidney cancer. The V gene is TRBV5-1, the J gene TRBJ1-4; D possibly corresponds to TRBD1 (5 bases). For the CDR3, the DNA is TGCGCCAGCAGCGAGAACCGGGGGGAAAAACTGTTTTTT. It encodes CASSENRGEKLFF.